One sample yielded the 7 T cell receptor beta chains listed below, sequenced in a study of blood T cell repertoires in COVID-19. Data came from immunoSEQ multiplex PCR; TCRdb stores just in-frame clones and leaves some out. The table lists 210,000 or so clones, 80% to 90% of them singletons. Sequenced material: peripheral blood. The receptors originated from a man between 18 and 29 years old with active or convalescent COVID-19.

This clone was observed once. In the same sample, other DNA sequences code for this CDR3. This rearrangement joins TRBV7-2 to TRBJ1-5, with D unresolved. The germline V gene encodes CDR1 SGHTA and CDR2 FQGNSA. CDR3 length: 13 residues. V was pared by 2 bases and J by 2 bases, with 4 bases between. For the CDR3, the DNA is TGTGCCAGCAGCTTAAGAGGCAATCAGCCCCAGCATTTT. Its translation is CASSLRGNQPQHF.

The chain combines TRBV24-1 with TRBJ2-1; no clear D. CDR1 and CDR2 from the germline V gene are KGHDR and SFDVKD. CDR3 length equals 13 residues. V was pared by 1 base and J by 8 bases, with 8 bases between. The CDR3 loop reads CATSDFASDEQFF. CDR3 bases: TGTGCCACCAGTGATTTTGCCTCGGATGAGCAGTTCTTC.

The rearrangement links TRBV2 to TRBJ2-3, with a tentative D call TRBD2 (6 bases). The CDR3 has 12 amino acids. The V end lost 8 bases, the J end lost 8 bases, and 14 bases lay between the germline ends. Germline values: CDR1 SNHLY, CDR2 FYNNEI. The CDR3 DNA is TGTGCCAGCTTCGCGGGATGGGGTACGCAGTATTTT. Translating it yields CASFAGWGTQYF.

The chain couples TRBV6-2 or TRBV6-3 to TRBJ2-1; D may be TRBD2 (6 bases). Trimming took 0 bases from V and 8 from J, leaving 20 bases between them. The CDR3 has 17 residues. Germline V gives CDR1 MNHEY, CDR2 SVGEGT. This CDR3 reads CASSYSRRDSRPDEQFF. The CDR3 DNA reads TGTGCCAGCAGTTACTCGAGAAGGGACTCCCGTCCGGATGAGCAGTTCTTC.

The chain is built from TRBV6-1 and TRBJ1-5; 8 nucleotides align to TRBD1. This CDR3 has 14 amino acids. The V gene's germline CDR1 is MNHNS and CDR2 SASEGT. V lost 1 base to trimming and J lost 6 bases; unmatched junction nucleotides: 2. The CDR3: CASSEGTGRQPQHF. The CDR3 DNA reads TGTGCCAGCAGTGAAGGGACAGGGCGTCAGCCCCAGCATTTT.

The genes are TRBV7-2 and TRBJ2-7, with D unresolved. CDR3 size: 14 residues. Per germline, CDR1 SGHTA and CDR2 FQGNSA. Trimming took 5 bases from V and 2 from J, leaving 13 bases between them. The CDR3, as DNA: TGTGCCAGCAGCCCCAGGCGAGCAGCCTACGAGCAGTACTTC. It is translated as CASSPRRAAYEQYF.

V is TRBV28 and J is TRBJ2-6, with TRBD2 identical over 16 bases. The V gene end was trimmed by 7 bases and the J gene end by 0 bases; junction bases not matched to a gene: 6. From germline, CDR1 is MDHEN and CDR2 SYDVKM. CDR3 length equals 19 residues. The CDR3, as DNA: TGTGCCAGCACCCCGGGACTAGCGGGAGGGGGCTCTGGGGCCAACGTCCTGACTTTC. It is translated as CASTPGLAGGGSGANVLTF.